This TCR beta chain was documented in a study of blood T cell repertoires in COVID-19. For the study at large: The origin of the acute and convalescent COVID-19 samples was the United States, Italy and Spain. T cells, B-cell-depleted T cells, or PBMCs supplied cDNA or gDNA.

Unmatched junction bases numbered 13, after V lost 8 bases and J lost 3 bases. The CDR3 extends over 15 amino acids. Germline V gene sequence: CDR1 SEHNR, CDR2 FQNEAQ (reference sequence). Assignments of participants to cohorts depended upon their own reported clinical history. Authors' data handling: Estimates of nucleated cell counts were drawn from the amplification of reference gene primers. TCRdb keeps only in-frame clones here, not all; method: immunoSEQ multiplex PCR. V and J calls and clone size come straight from that table; D and trimming were deduced from the DNA. Counted here are some 210,000 clones, roughly 86% occurring once; the ten biggest clones make up approximately 10%.

The V and J genes are TRBV7-9 and TRBJ2-7; 7 nucleotides line up with TRBD1. The sequencing input was PBMCs or T cells enriched from blood (not recorded which). The sequence was collected from a man younger than 35 with acute COVID-19. DNA for the CDR3: TGTGCCAGCGGACGACAGGGTCGCAACCTCTACGAGCAGTACTTC. Its protein is CASGRQGRNLYEQYF.